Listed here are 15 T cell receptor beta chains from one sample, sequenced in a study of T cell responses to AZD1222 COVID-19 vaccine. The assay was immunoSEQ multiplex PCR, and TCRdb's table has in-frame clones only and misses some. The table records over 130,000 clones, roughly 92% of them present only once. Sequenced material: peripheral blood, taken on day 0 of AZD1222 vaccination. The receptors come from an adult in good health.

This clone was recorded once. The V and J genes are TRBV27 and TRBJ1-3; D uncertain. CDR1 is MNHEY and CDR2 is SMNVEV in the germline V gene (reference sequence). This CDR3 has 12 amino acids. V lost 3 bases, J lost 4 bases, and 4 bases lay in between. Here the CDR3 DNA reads TGTGCCAGCAGTTTTAGGGGAAACACCATATATTTT. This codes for CASSFRGNTIYF.

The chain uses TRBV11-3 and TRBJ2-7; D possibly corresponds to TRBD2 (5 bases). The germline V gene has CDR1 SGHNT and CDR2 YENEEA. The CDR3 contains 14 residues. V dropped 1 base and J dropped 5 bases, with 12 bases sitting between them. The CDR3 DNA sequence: TGTGCCAGCAGCTTAGGAGGCGGGTCGGACGAGCAGTACTTC. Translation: CASSLGGGSDEQYF.

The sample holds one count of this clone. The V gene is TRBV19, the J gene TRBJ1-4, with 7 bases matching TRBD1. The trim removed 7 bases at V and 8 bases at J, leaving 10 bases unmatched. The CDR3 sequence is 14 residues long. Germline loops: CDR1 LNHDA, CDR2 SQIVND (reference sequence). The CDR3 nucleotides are TGTGCCAGTAAAGTGAGGGGGCGAGACGAAAAACTGTTTTTT. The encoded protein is CASKVRGRDEKLFF.

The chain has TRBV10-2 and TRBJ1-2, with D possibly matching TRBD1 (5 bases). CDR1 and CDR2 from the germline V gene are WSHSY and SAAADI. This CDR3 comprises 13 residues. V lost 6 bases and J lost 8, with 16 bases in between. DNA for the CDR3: TGCGCCAGCAGAGGACACCTTCAAGGAGGCTACACCTTC. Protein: CASRGHLQGGYTF.

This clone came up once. This CDR3 reads CASSEGSSYNEQFF. As DNA, the CDR3 is TGTGCCAGCAGTGAAGGGTCTAGCTACAATGAGCAGTTCTTC. The chain has TRBV6-1 and TRBJ2-1; D remains ambiguous. Germline V gene lookup returns CDR1 MNHNS and CDR2 SASEGT. The length of the CDR3 is 14 residues. V was pared by 1 base and J by 3 bases, with 7 bases between.

The CDR3 DNA follows: TGTGCCAGTGGAGCGGGTGGTGCAGATACGCAGTATTTT. Amino acids: CASGAGGADTQYF. The V gene is TRBV7-9, the J gene TRBJ2-3; D is perhaps TRBD2 (6 bases). There are 13 residues in the CDR3. V was cut by 9 bases and J by 4 bases, with 14 bases left in between. In germline, CDR1 is SEHNR, CDR2 FQNEAQ (reference sequence).

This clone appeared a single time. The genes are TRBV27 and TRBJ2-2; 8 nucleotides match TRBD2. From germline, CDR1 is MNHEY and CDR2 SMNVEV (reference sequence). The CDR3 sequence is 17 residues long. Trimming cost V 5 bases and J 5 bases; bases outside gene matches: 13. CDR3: CASSPNTSGGGTGELFF. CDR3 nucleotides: TGTGCCAGCAGTCCAAATACTAGCGGTGGCGGGACCGGGGAGCTGTTTTTT.

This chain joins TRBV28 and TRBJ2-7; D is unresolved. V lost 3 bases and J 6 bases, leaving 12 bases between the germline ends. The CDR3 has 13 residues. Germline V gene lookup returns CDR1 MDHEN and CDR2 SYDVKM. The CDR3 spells CASSLRFALEQYF. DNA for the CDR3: TGTGCCAGCAGTTTGCGTTTTGCCCTCGAGCAGTACTTC. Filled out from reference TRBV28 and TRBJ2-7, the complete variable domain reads DVKVTQSSRYLVKRTGEKVFLECVQDMDHENMFWYRQDPGLGLRLIYFSYDVKMKEKGDIPEGYSVSREKKERFSLILESASTNQTSMYLCASSLRFALEQYFGPGTRLTVT.

In nucleotides, the CDR3 is TGTGCCAGCAGCCCTGTTGGTGGAGGGGGGCCTTGGGATGAGCAGTTCTTC. Amino acid sequence: CASSPVGGGGPWDEQFF. The chain has TRBV6-2 or TRBV6-3 and TRBJ2-1, with D perhaps TRBD1 or TRBD2 (6 bases each). This CDR3 spans 17 amino acids. V was cut by 6 bases and J by 8 bases, with 26 bases left in between. In germline, CDR1 is MNHEY, CDR2 SVGEGT.

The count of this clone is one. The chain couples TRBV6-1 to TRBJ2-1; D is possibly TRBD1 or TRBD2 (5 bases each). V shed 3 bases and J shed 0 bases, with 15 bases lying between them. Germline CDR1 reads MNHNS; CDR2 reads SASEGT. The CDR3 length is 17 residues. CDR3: CASSDITSGSSYNEQFF. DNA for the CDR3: TGTGCCAGCAGTGACATCACTTCAGGGAGCTCCTACAATGAGCAGTTCTTC.

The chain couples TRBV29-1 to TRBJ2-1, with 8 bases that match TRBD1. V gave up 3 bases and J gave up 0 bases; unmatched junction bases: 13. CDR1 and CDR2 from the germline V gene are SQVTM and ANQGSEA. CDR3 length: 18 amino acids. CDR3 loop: CSVDGQTGATSSYNEQFF. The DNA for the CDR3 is TGCAGCGTTGACGGCCAGACAGGGGCTACAAGCTCCTACAATGAGCAGTTCTTC.

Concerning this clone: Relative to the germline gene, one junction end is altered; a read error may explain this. The DNA for the CDR3 is TGCAGCGGGGACGGGAACGCTCTCTTT. This sequence encodes CSGDGNALF. The V gene is TRBV29-1, the J gene TRBJ1-1, with a tentative D call TRBD1 (5 bases). The CDR3 runs to 9 residues. The germline CDR1 and CDR2 sequences are SQVTM and ANQGSEA.

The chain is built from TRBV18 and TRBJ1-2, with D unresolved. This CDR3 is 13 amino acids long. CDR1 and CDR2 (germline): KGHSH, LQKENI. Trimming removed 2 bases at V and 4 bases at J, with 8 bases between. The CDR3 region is CASSPAVRYGYTF. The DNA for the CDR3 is TGTGCCAGCTCACCAGCGGTTCGCTATGGCTACACCTTC.

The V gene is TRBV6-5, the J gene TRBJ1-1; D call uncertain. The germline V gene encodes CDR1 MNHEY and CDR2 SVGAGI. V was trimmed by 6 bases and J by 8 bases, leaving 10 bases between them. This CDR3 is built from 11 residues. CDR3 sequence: CASSLPLEAFF. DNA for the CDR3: TGTGCCAGCAGCCTACCCTTGGAAGCTTTCTTT.

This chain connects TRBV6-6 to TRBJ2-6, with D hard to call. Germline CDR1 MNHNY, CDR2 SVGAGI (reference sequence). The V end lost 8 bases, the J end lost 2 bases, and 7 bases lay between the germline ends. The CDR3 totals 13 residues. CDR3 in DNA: TGTGCCAGCGAGGTAACTGGGGCCAACGTCCTGACTTTC. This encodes CASEVTGANVLTF.